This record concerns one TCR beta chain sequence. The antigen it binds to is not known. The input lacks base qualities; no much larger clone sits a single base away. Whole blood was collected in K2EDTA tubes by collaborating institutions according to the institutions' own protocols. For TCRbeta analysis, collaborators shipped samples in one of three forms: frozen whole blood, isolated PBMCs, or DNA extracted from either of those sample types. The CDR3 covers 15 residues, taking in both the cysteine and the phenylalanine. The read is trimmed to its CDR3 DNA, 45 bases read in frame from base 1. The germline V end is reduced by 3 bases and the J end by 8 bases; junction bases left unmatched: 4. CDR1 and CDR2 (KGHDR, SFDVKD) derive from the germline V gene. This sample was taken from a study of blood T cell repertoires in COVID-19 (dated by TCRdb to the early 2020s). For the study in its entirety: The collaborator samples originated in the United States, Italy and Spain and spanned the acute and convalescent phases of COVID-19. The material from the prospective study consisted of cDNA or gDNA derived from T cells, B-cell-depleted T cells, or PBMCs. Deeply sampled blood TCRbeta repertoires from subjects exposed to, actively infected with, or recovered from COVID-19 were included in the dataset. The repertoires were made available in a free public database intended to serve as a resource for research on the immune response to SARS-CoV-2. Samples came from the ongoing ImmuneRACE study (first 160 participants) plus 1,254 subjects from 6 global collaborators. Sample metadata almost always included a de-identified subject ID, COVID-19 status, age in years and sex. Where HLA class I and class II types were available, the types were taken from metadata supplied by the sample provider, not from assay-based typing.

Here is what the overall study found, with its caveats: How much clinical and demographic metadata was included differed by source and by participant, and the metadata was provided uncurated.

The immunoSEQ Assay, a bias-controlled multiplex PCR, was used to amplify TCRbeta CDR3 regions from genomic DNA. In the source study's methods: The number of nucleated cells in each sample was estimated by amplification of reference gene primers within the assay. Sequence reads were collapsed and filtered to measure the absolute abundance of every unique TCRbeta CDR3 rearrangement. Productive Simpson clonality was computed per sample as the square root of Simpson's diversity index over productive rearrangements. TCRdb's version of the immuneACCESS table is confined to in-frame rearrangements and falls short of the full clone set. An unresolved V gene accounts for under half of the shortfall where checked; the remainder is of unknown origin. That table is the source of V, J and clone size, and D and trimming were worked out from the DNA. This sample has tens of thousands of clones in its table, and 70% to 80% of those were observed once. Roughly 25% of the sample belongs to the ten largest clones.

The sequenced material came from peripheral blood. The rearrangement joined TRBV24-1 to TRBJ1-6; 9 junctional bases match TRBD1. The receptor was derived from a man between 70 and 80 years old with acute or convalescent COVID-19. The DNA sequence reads TGTGCCACCAGTGATAGTAGGACAGGGGATTCACCCCTCCACTTT. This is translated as CATSDSRTGDSPLHF.